These T cell receptor beta chains were read from a single sample in a study of Graves' ophthalmopathy and Graves' hyperthyroidism. TCRdb itself ran the multiplex PCR reads through MiXCR, one entry per CDR3 protein. The profile shows 350,000 to 450,000 distinct CDR3 sequences, around a fifth of them singletons. The sample taken for sequencing was peripheral blood. These TCRs come from a woman aged 18-29 years with stable Graves' hyperthyroidism. CDR3s include the opening cysteine and the closing phenylalanine or tryptophan. Each record gives: V gene, D gene, J gene, clone size, CDR3 DNA, CDR3 protein. The D gene is left open where the match is weak. Some rows have no size entry. The others give once, few or many, or a class for an expanded clone.

TRBV28	TRBD2	TRBJ2-7	-	TGTGCCACGGGACTACCTAGCTCCTACGAGCAGTACTTC	CATGLPSSYEQYF
TRBV12-3/TRBV12-4	-	TRBJ2-2	-	TGTGCCAGCAGTTTCTCCCAAACCGGGGAGCTGTTTTTT	CASSFSQTGELFF
TRBV20-1	-	TRBJ2-7	few	TGCAGTGCCCATAGCGGTCCAGCCTACGAGCAGTACTTC	CSAHSGPAYEQYF
TRBV6-1	-	TRBJ1-1	-	TGTGCCAGCAGTGAAGCCCTCAGGGCGAACACTGAAGCTTTCTTT	CASSEALRANTEAFF
TRBV6-1	TRBD2	TRBJ2-7	-	TGTGCCACCAAAGGGACTAGCGGGAGAGGCGAGCAGTACTTC	CATKGTSGRGEQYF
TRBV20-1	-	TRBJ2-2	few	TGCAGTGCTAGAGATCAAATTTTCGGGGATACCGAGGAGCTGTTTTTT	CSARDQIFGDTEELFF
TRBV7-2	TRBD1	TRBJ2-7	-	TGTGCCAGCAACCACCGGGACAGCTCCTACGAGCAGTACTTC	CASNHRDSSYEQYF
TRBV3-1	-	TRBJ1-5	-	TGTGCCAGCAGCCAAGATCTAACGAATCAGCCCCAGCATTTT	CASSQDLTNQPQHF
TRBV18	-	TRBJ2-7	many	TGTGCCAGCTCACCACTTGGGGTGTACGAGCAGTACTTC	CASSPLGVYEQYF
TRBV6-5	-	TRBJ2-7	medium-sized	TGTGCCAGCAGTTACTCGGCCGGGACTGACTACGAGCAGTACTTC	CASSYSAGTDYEQYF
TRBV7-2	-	TRBJ2-1	-	TGTGCCAGCAGCCCCCCCCTCCCTGAGCAGTTCTTC	CASSPPLPEQFF
TRBV6-5	TRBD2	TRBJ2-7	-	TGTGCCAGCAGTTACAGCCTAGCGGGAGGGCCCTACGAGCAGTACTTC	CASSYSLAGGPYEQYF
TRBV10-3	TRBD1	TRBJ1-2	-	TGTGCCATCAGGTGGGACAGTACTAACTATGGCTACACCTTC	CAIRWDSTNYGYTF
TRBV6-1	TRBD1	TRBJ1-2	-	TGTGCCAGCAGGGCAGGGGGCGACGACTATGGCTACACCTTC	CASRAGGDDYGYTF
TRBV20-1	-	TRBJ2-2	many	TGCAGTGCCTATACAGGGCCCAGGGGCACCGGGGAGCTGTTTTTT	CSAYTGPRGTGELFF
TRBV6-8	-	TRBJ1-2	many	TGTGCCGTAGGGGACCCACAAAGCGCCAACTATGGCTACACCTTC	CAVGDPQSANYGYTF
TRBV29-1	-	TRBJ2-5	many	TGCAGCGTTGAACCAATTCAAGAGACCCAGTACTTC	CSVEPIQETQYF
TRBV6-1	-	TRBJ1-5	many	TGTGCCAGCGGCCGGCGTTGGGACAATCAGCCCCAGCATTTT	CASGRRWDNQPQHF
TRBV12-3/TRBV12-4	TRBD2	TRBJ2-7	many	TGTGCCAGCAGTTGGGGGAGCGGGAGGCAATACGAGCAGTACTTC	CASSWGSGRQYEQYF
TRBV7-2	-	TRBJ1-1	many	TGTGCCAGCAGCTTAGTAAGGGGAGGGACCACTGAAGCTTTCTTT	CASSLVRGGTTEAFF
TRBV6-2/TRBV6-3	-	TRBJ2-5	many	TGTGCCAGCACCTTTGGACAGAGTCAAGAGACCCAGTACTTC	CASTFGQSQETQYF
TRBV10-1	TRBD1	TRBJ2-7	many	TGCGCCAGCATGAAACAGGGGGCCGGGTACGAGCAGTACTTC	CASMKQGAGYEQYF
TRBV28	-	TRBJ2-7	many	TGTGCCAGCAGTTTACGCTGGAGCTCCTACGAGCAGTACTTC	CASSLRWSSYEQYF
TRBV5-5	-	TRBJ1-1	many	TGTGCCAGCAGCTTGGATAACGGGGTTCGTTACACTGAAGCTTTCTTT	CASSLDNGVRYTEAFF
TRBV12-5	TRBD1	TRBJ1-5	-	TGTGCTAGTGGTTTGATGGGACAGGGGAATCAGCCCCAGCATTTT	CASGLMGQGNQPQHF
TRBV2	TRBD2	TRBJ2-7	many	TGTGCCAGCAGGGGACTAGCGGGAGTGTACGAGCAGTACTTC	CASRGLAGVYEQYF